A single sample gave rise to the 31 T cell receptor beta chains below, sequenced in a study of shared clonotypes between healthy human individuals. Repertoires were generated with immunoSEQ multiplex PCR, while TCRdb's copy carries only in-frame clones and drops some. This sample yields around 370,000 clones, of which about 96% are seen a single time; less than 0.35% belongs to the top ten. Sequencing used memory CD8+ T cells sorted from blood. Sample subset: CD45RO+ cells pooled with CCR7-negative TemRA cells. The receptors were sampled from a man aged 25 to 45 in good health.

The chain couples TRBV5-1 to TRBJ2-3; 7 nucleotides line up with TRBD2. The CDR3 contains 17 residues. The J segment lost 0 bases and the V segment lost 0 bases, leaving 7 bases of the junction unmatched. Germline CDR1 is SGHRS and CDR2 is YFSETQ. The DNA of the CDR3 is TGCGCCAGCAGCTTGGGGTGGGGACTACCTAGCACAGATACGCAGTATTTT. It is translated as CASSLGWGLPSTDTQYF.

The chain has TRBV27 and TRBJ2-2; a possible D gene is TRBD2 (5 bases). This CDR3 contains 16 residues. The germline V gene encodes CDR1 MNHEY and CDR2 SMNVEV (reference sequence). Trimming cost V 2 bases and J 0 bases, with 10 bases left between them. Here the CDR3 reads CASSLNAGANTGELFF. CDR3 coding DNA: TGTGCCAGCAGTTTAAACGCGGGCGCGAACACCGGGGAGCTGTTTTTT.

This clone was observed once. The chain carries TRBV5-1 and TRBJ1-2; 12 bases align to TRBD1. J gave up 8 bases and V 0 bases, and 2 bases lay outside the gene matches. This CDR3 is 14 amino acids long. Germline assignment: CDR1 SGHRS and CDR2 YFSETQ. CDR3: CASSLAGTGGGYTF. The CDR3 nucleotides read TGCGCCAGCAGCTTGGCCGGGACAGGGGGCGGCTACACCTTC.

V usage is TRBV2 and J usage is TRBJ1-3, with D hard to call. V was cut by 1 base and J by 0 bases, with 10 bases left in between. This CDR3 contains 16 residues. CDR1 is SNHLY, CDR2 FYNNEI, per germline. The CDR3 reads CASSEGGRASGNTIYF. CDR3 sequence (DNA): TGTGCCAGCAGTGAAGGAGGCCGAGCCTCTGGAAACACCATATATTTT.

This chain joins TRBV5-1 and TRBJ2-5, with D unresolved. V lost 2 bases and J 4 bases, leaving 9 bases between the germline ends. The CDR3 loop spans 13 amino acids. Germline assignment: CDR1 SGHRS and CDR2 YFSETQ. CDR3 nucleotides: TGCGCCAGCAGCTTAGGAGCGAGAGAGACCCAGTACTTC. This encodes CASSLGARETQYF.

This clone was observed once. The J gene is TRBJ1-2, the V gene TRBV5-6; D call uncertain. From germline, CDR1 is SGHDT and CDR2 YYEEEE. V lost 2 bases to trimming and J lost 5 bases, with 7 bases between them. This CDR3 is built from 12 residues. DNA of the CDR3: TGTGCCAGCAGCTTATGGGAGTATGGCTACACCTTC. Translating it yields CASSLWEYGYTF.

The chain couples TRBV30 to TRBJ1-3; D possibly corresponds to TRBD1 (5 bases). Trimming pared 4 bases from V and 5 bases from J, leaving 18 bases between. This CDR3 has 15 residues. The germline gives CDR1 GTSNPN, CDR2 SVGIG (reference sequence). CDR3 nucleotide sequence: TGTGCCTGGAACTGGGGCCTTGACAAAAGAAACACCATATATTTT. Protein product: CAWNWGLDKRNTIYF.

V gene TRBV11-2 combines with J gene TRBJ1-1; D remains ambiguous. CDR1 and CDR2 (germline): SGHAT, FQNNGV. The V and J ends lost 9 bases and 4 bases respectively, with 18 bases between them. CDR3 length equals 14 residues. Written as DNA, the CDR3 is TGTGCCAGTAGAACTCCTGGGGAGGGCACTGAAGCTTTCTTT. As protein: CASRTPGEGTEAFF.

The gene calls are TRBV5-5 and TRBJ2-1; D is ambiguous. Germline-derived CDR1 and CDR2 are SGHKS and YYEKEE (reference sequence). The CDR3 extends over 14 amino acids. Trimming took 0 bases from V and 0 from J, leaving 4 bases between them. The CDR3 sequence is CASSLVISYNEQFF. CDR3 in DNA: TGTGCCAGCAGCTTGGTTATCTCCTACAATGAGCAGTTCTTC. The full variable domain, completed using reference TRBV5-5 and TRBJ2-1, is DAGVTQSPTHLIKTRGQQVTLRCSPISGHKSVSWYQQVLGQGPQFIFQYYEKEERGRGNFPDRFSARQFPNYSSELNVNALLLGDSALYLCASSLVISYNEQFFGPGTRLTVL.

Of note for this clone: A junction boundary mismatches the germline segment, possibly from a read error. The V and J genes are TRBV4-1 and TRBJ2-4, with TRBD2 matching 8 bases. The CDR3 runs 15 residues. Germline CDR1 reads MGHRA; CDR2 reads YSYEKL. For the CDR3, the DNA is TGCGCCAGCAGCCAATCGCTAACCGGGACTAGATTTTTCCACTTC. This sequence encodes CASSQSLTGTRFFHF.

The chain uses TRBV19 and TRBJ2-5; D perhaps matches TRBD2 (6 bases). Germline V gives CDR1 LNHDA, CDR2 SQIVND (reference sequence). This CDR3 is built from 15 residues. V was shortened by 4 bases and J by 1 base, with 13 bases between the two germline ends. The CDR3 loop reads CASSRRRGTQETQYF. The CDR3 coding sequence is TGTGCCAGTAGTAGAAGACGGGGGACCCAAGAGACCCAGTACTTC.

This chain links TRBV2 with TRBJ2-2; D not certain. The CDR3 spans 14 residues. Germline V gene lookup returns CDR1 SNHLY and CDR2 FYNNEI. V shed 7 bases and J shed 5 bases, with 14 bases lying between them. CDR3 sequence reads: CASNLGLLTGELFF. CDR3 in DNA: TGTGCCAGCAACCTAGGCCTCCTAACCGGGGAGCTGTTTTTT.

The V gene is TRBV13, the J gene TRBJ2-7; 10 nucleotides agree with TRBD2. This CDR3 is 15 amino acids long. V trimming: 2 bases; J trimming: 7 bases; junction bases outside the gene matches: 8. Germline CDR1 PRHDT, CDR2 FYEKMQ (reference sequence). The chain's CDR3 is CASSLFLAGEGEQYF. As DNA, the CDR3 is TGTGCCAGCAGCTTATTTCTAGCGGGAGAAGGTGAGCAGTACTTC. Full variable domain (rest looked up from reference TRBV13 and TRBJ2-7): AAGVIQSPRHLIKEKRETATLKCYPIPRHDTVYWYQQGPGQDPQFLISFYEKMQSDKGSIPDRFSAQQFSDYHSELNMSSLELGDSALYFCASSLFLAGEGEQYFGPGTRLTVT.

The chain joins TRBV7-9 to TRBJ2-2; D is possibly TRBD2 (5 bases). The ends were cut back, 1 base at V and 3 bases at J, with 9 bases in the middle. This CDR3 has 15 amino acids. Germline values: CDR1 SEHNR, CDR2 FQNEAQ (reference sequence). The CDR3 here is CASSLVRGYTGELFF. The CDR3 bases are TGTGCCAGCAGCTTAGTTCGAGGGTACACCGGGGAGCTGTTTTTT.

V gene TRBV7-8 combines with J gene TRBJ2-1, with D possibly TRBD2 on 6 matching bases. V dropped 1 base and J dropped 0 bases, with 10 bases sitting between them. Germline assignment: CDR1 SGHVS and CDR2 FQNEAQ. This CDR3 comprises 16 residues. CDR3 residues: CASSLERVLSYNEQFF. CDR3 sequence (DNA): TGTGCCAGCAGCTTAGAGCGGGTCCTCTCCTACAATGAGCAGTTCTTC.

The rearrangement joins TRBV11-2 to TRBJ2-1, with 10 bases aligning to TRBD2. CDR3 size: 15 residues. The V segment lost 4 bases and the J segment 6 bases; nucleotides outside the gene matches: 6. Germline V gene sequence: CDR1 SGHAT, CDR2 FQNNGV. The CDR3 loop is CASSSAGGLSNEQFF. The CDR3 nucleotides are TGTGCCAGCAGCTCAGCGGGAGGGCTTTCCAATGAGCAGTTCTTC.

V gene TRBV9 combines with J gene TRBJ2-7; 7 bases map to TRBD1. J lost 2 bases, V lost 5 bases, and 7 bases had no gene match. From germline, CDR1 is SGDLS and CDR2 YYNGEE. The CDR3 spans 14 residues. DNA for the CDR3: TGTGCCAGCAGGGACCGGGACAGCGCCTACGAGCAGTACTTC. Translated: CASRDRDSAYEQYF. Complete variable domain (other parts from reference TRBV9 and TRBJ2-7): DSGVTQTPKHLITATGQRVTLRCSPRSGDLSVYWYQQSLDQGLQFLIQYYNGEERAKGNILERFSAQQFPDLHSELNLSSLELGDSALYFCASRDRDSAYEQYFGPGTRLTVT.

The CDR3 reads CASSFALNEQFF. CDR3 bases: TGTGCCAGCAGCTTTGCACTGAATGAGCAGTTCTTC. The rearrangement links TRBV7-9 to TRBJ2-1; D unresolved. The CDR3 is 12 residues long. The V gene's germline CDR1 is SEHNR and CDR2 FQNEAQ (reference sequence). V lost 3 bases and J lost 7, with 7 bases in between.

Regarding this clone: Relative to the germline gene, one junction end is altered; a read error may explain this. The J gene is TRBJ2-3, the V gene TRBV5-1; 12 nucleotides line up with TRBD1. Germline V gene lookup returns CDR1 SGHRS and CDR2 YFSETQ. The CDR3 totals 15 residues. DNA of the CDR3: TGCGCCAGCAGCCTCGGGACAGGGGGCACAAATACGCAGTATTTT. Protein sequence: CASSLGTGGTNTQYF.

About this clone itself: In the same sample, other DNA sequences code for this CDR3. The chain recombines TRBV18 with TRBJ1-3; D not certain. This CDR3 has 14 amino acids. Germline CDR1 is KGHSH and CDR2 is LQKENI. V lost 0 bases, J lost 0 bases, and 3 bases lay in between. This CDR3 is CASSPPGSGNTIYF. CDR3 nucleotides: TGTGCCAGCTCACCACCGGGCTCTGGAAACACCATATATTTT.

V gene TRBV30 combines with J gene TRBJ1-3; D might be TRBD1 (5 bases). The V end was cut by 0 bases, the J end by 0 bases, with 15 bases between. Looked up from germline, CDR1 is GTSNPN and CDR2 is SVGIG (reference sequence). The CDR3 loop spans 17 amino acids. The CDR3 coding sequence is TGTGCCTGGAGTGTAAGCGGGGCCTCTTTCTCTGGAAACACCATATATTTT. Its protein product is CAWSVSGASFSGNTIYF.

The genes are TRBV6-5 and TRBJ2-7, with 9 nucleotides matching TRBD2. The CDR3 loop spans 16 amino acids. Trimming took 3 bases from V and 0 from J; bases not matched to a gene: 6. Germline V lookup: CDR1 MNHEY, CDR2 SVGAGI. As DNA, the CDR3 is TGTGCCAGCAGTTATAAAGGACTAGCGAGCTCCTACGAGCAGTACTTC. It yields the protein CASSYKGLASSYEQYF.

The chain's CDR3 is CASSQGLAYEQYF. The DNA for the CDR3 is TGTGCCAGCAGCCAAGGACTAGCCTACGAGCAGTACTTC. V usage is TRBV4-2 and J usage is TRBJ2-7; a weak D match, TRBD2 (6 bases). V lost 1 base and J lost 2, with 6 bases in between. Germline V gives CDR1 LGHNA, CDR2 YNFKEQ. The CDR3 spans 13 residues.

CDR3 sequence (DNA): TGTGCCAGCAGGCGACCCGGACAGGACTATGGCTACACCTTC. The encoded protein is CASRRPGQDYGYTF. This sequence joins TRBV6-5 and TRBJ1-2, with 7 bases identical to TRBD1. The CDR3 covers 14 residues. Germline V gene sequence: CDR1 MNHEY, CDR2 SVGAGI. The V segment lost 6 bases and the J segment 3 bases; nucleotides outside the gene matches: 7.

The chain joins TRBV11-2 to TRBJ2-3; no definite D call. The ends were cut back, 4 bases at V and 2 bases at J, with 4 bases in the middle. The CDR3 spans 12 residues. The germline V gene encodes CDR1 SGHAT and CDR2 FQNNGV. The CDR3 sequence: CASSYNTDTQYF. The DNA for the CDR3 is TGTGCCAGCAGCTACAACACAGATACGCAGTATTTT.

This chain connects TRBV4-2 to TRBJ2-7; TRBD1 matches 8 bases. V lost 2 bases to trimming and J lost 4 bases; unmatched junction nucleotides: 13. The CDR3 is 17 amino acids. Germline assignment: CDR1 LGHNA and CDR2 YNFKEQ. The CDR3 region has the DNA TGTGCCAGCAGCCAAAATTTCCCGGGACAGGCACGGTACGAGCAGTACTTC. This gives the protein CASSQNFPGQARYEQYF.

The chain carries TRBV4-1 and TRBJ2-1, with D maybe TRBD2 (7 bases). Germline V gene lookup returns CDR1 MGHRA and CDR2 YSYEKL. Trimming pared 3 bases from V and 3 bases from J, leaving 15 bases between. The CDR3 loop spans 16 amino acids. The CDR3 here is CASSHGGEGVYNEQFF. The DNA for the CDR3 is TGCGCCAGCAGCCACGGAGGGGAGGGGGTCTACAATGAGCAGTTCTTC.

In its sample, this clone was seen once. At one of its ends the junction is not consistent with the germline gene, which may arise from a read error. CDR3 coding DNA: TGTGCCACCAGTAGCGGGGCGAACACCGGGGAGCTGTTTTTT. It encodes CATSSGANTGELFF. V is TRBV25-1 and J is TRBJ2-2, with TRBD2 identical over 8 bases. The CDR3 extends over 14 amino acids. Per the germline V gene, CDR1 is MGHDK and CDR2 is SYGVNS.

The chain recombines TRBV6-5 with TRBJ2-1; 11 bases map to TRBD2. The CDR3 is 15 amino acids. Germline-derived CDR1 and CDR2 are MNHEY and SVGAGI. Trimming at V came to 5 bases and at J to 5 bases, leaving 5 bases not matched to a gene. The CDR3 region is CASSILAGVHNEQFF. The CDR3 region has the DNA TGTGCCAGCAGTATACTAGCGGGAGTCCACAATGAGCAGTTCTTC.

The chain uses TRBV5-1 and TRBJ2-1; D not certain. V dropped 7 bases and J dropped 2 bases, with 13 bases sitting between them. This CDR3 region has 14 residues. Germline V gene data show CDR1 as SGHRS and CDR2 as YFSETQ. CDR3 nucleotide sequence: TGCGCCAGCGGGATCGGTAGCACCTACAATGAGCAGTTCTTC. Translating it yields CASGIGSTYNEQFF.

This sequence joins TRBV9 and TRBJ2-5; D is unresolved. Trimming stripped 6 bases from V and 3 bases from J, with 6 bases between. The CDR3 contains 11 residues. Germline V lookup: CDR1 SGDLS, CDR2 YYNGEE. CDR3 sequence: CASKLEETQYF. DNA for the CDR3: TGTGCCAGCAAGCTGGAAGAGACCCAGTACTTC.